These 16 T cell receptor beta chains were all obtained from the same sample, sequenced in a study of identical twins. One entry per CDR3 protein, called by TCRdb with MiXCR from the 5' RACE reads. The sample contains hundreds of thousands of distinct CDR3 sequences, 10% to 15% of which appear only once. This sample also belongs to another study, concerning yellow fever vaccine responses in identical twins.

The sequenced sample was PBMCs. The source of these receptors is a woman younger than 35 in good health.

This clonotype was counted only a few times. This rearrangement joins TRBV2 to TRBJ1-1; D remains unclear. Germline loops: CDR1 SNHLY, CDR2 FYNNEI. The CDR3 has 12 amino acids. Trimming pared 4 bases from V and 5 bases from J, leaving 8 bases between. The CDR3 loop reads CASSVGETEAFF. In DNA, the CDR3 is TGTGCCAGCAGTGTGGGTGAGACTGAAGCTTTCTTT. The variable domain in full, with the rest retrieved from reference TRBV2 and TRBJ1-1, is EPEVTQTPSHQVTQMGQEVILRCVPISNHLYFYWYRQILGQKVEFLVSFYNNEISEKSEIFDDQFSVERPDGSNFTLKIRSTKLEDSAMYFCASSVGETEAFFGQGTRLTVV.

The chain has TRBV5-1 and TRBJ2-1, with 10 positions matching TRBD2. The CDR3 totals 16 residues. The J segment lost 7 bases and the V segment lost 0 bases, leaving 7 bases of the junction unmatched. In germline, CDR1 is SGHRS, CDR2 YFSETQ. The CDR3 spells CASSLVLASGSNEQFF. In DNA, the CDR3 is TGCGCCAGCAGCTTGGTGTTGGCTAGCGGGAGTAATGAGCAGTTCTTC.

This clonotype appeared a few times. The chain is built from TRBV5-1 and TRBJ2-1; D ambiguous. There are 15 residues in the CDR3. Trimming took 4 bases from V and 2 from J, leaving 13 bases between them. Germline V gives CDR1 SGHRS, CDR2 YFSETQ. The CDR3 is CASSLTDSAYNEQFF. CDR3 coding DNA: TGCGCCAGCAGCCTGACGGATTCCGCCTACAATGAGCAGTTCTTC.

The V and J genes are TRBV6-5 and TRBJ2-3, with D perhaps matching TRBD1 or TRBD2 (5 bases each). The V and J ends lost 4 bases and 6 bases respectively, with 14 bases between them. The germline V gene encodes CDR1 MNHEY and CDR2 SVGAGI. This CDR3 has 14 residues. CDR3 sequence (DNA): TGTGCCAGCAGTTGGGGACCTGATCAGGATACGCAGTATTTT. Translating it yields CASSWGPDQDTQYF.

The V and J genes are TRBV28 and TRBJ2-1, with TRBD2 identical over 8 bases. The CDR3 covers 16 residues. The germline V gene has CDR1 MDHEN and CDR2 SYDVKM. The V and J ends lost 4 bases and 6 bases, in that order; junction bases with no gene match: 11. This chain's CDR3 is CASSWSYGGASNEQFF. The DNA of the CDR3 is TGTGCCAGCAGTTGGAGCTACGGGGGGGCGAGCAATGAGCAGTTCTTC.

J is TRBJ2-2 and V is TRBV5-4; the match to TRBD1 covers 7 bases. Trimming cost V 5 bases and J 2 bases; bases outside gene matches: 6. The CDR3 has 15 amino acids. CDR1 SGHNT and CDR2 YYREEE come from the germline V gene (reference sequence). Here the CDR3 reads CASRLDRTNTGELFF. The CDR3 DNA reads as TGTGCCAGCAGACTGGACAGGACCAACACCGGGGAGCTGTTTTTT.

This clonotype showed up many times. J is TRBJ2-2 and V is TRBV12-3 or TRBV12-4; no definite D call. Trimming pared 1 base from V and 4 bases from J, leaving 7 bases between. This CDR3 is built from 14 residues. The CDR3 DNA reads as TGTGCCAGCAGTTTAGACTTCACCACCGGGGAGCTGTTTTTT. The encoded protein is CASSLDFTTGELFF.

This chain joins TRBV3-1 and TRBJ1-4, with TRBD1 matching over 7 bases. V shed 4 bases and J 4 bases; nucleotides not matched to a gene: 3. CDR1 and CDR2 (germline): LGHDT, YNNKEL (reference sequence). This CDR3 has 14 residues. CDR3 in DNA: TGTGCCAGCAGCCCCGGGACAGTTAATGAAAAACTGTTTTTT. Its translation is CASSPGTVNEKLFF.

The chain couples TRBV20-1 to TRBJ2-3; D may be TRBD2 (6 bases). V lost 1 base, J lost 1 base, and 12 bases lay in between. The CDR3 is 15 residues long. The germline V gene encodes CDR1 DFQATT and CDR2 SNEGSKA (reference sequence). CDR3 loop: CSARVAGPRTDTQYF. DNA for the CDR3: TGCAGTGCTAGAGTTGCGGGGCCCCGCACAGATACGCAGTATTTT.

The rearrangement uses TRBV15 and TRBJ2-1, with a possible D match to TRBD2 (5 bases). The germline V gene has CDR1 LNHNV and CDR2 YYDKDF (reference sequence). The CDR3 loop spans 15 amino acids. Between the trimmed V and J ends, which lost 8 bases and 8 bases, there was a span of 22 bases. For the CDR3, the DNA is TGTGCCACCCGAGAGAGGATCACTGGTAGCGATGAGCAGTTCTTC. Translating gives CATRERITGSDEQFF.

This clonotype was detected only a few times. The J gene is TRBJ2-1, the V gene TRBV7-8, with 8 bases identical to TRBD1. The junction had 8 bases not matched to a gene; V was cut back by 5 bases and J by 8 bases. In germline, CDR1 is SGHVS, CDR2 FQNEAQ. This CDR3 spans 14 amino acids. CDR3 in DNA: TGTGCCAGCAGCCCAGGACAGGGCTATGATGAGCAGTTCTTC. Amino acids: CASSPGQGYDEQFF.

The chain combines TRBV19 with TRBJ2-2; TRBD2 agrees at 14 bases. Germline assignment: CDR1 LNHDA and CDR2 SQIVND (reference sequence). V was pared by 3 bases and J by 3 bases, with 9 bases of the junction left unmatched. The CDR3 is 19 residues long. This CDR3 is CASSILGLAGGADTGELFF. The CDR3 DNA reads TGTGCCAGTAGTATTTTAGGACTAGCGGGGGGAGCCGACACCGGGGAGCTGTTTTTT. Using reference TRBV19 and TRBJ2-2 for the parts outside the CDR3, the full variable domain is DGGITQSPKYLFRKEGQNVTLSCEQNLNHDAMYWYRQDPGQGLRLIYYSQIVNDFQKGDIAEGYSVSREKKESFPLTVTSAQKNPTAFYLCASSILGLAGGADTGELFFGEGSRLTVL.

This clonotype was counted between two and nine times. The rearrangement joins TRBV24-1 to TRBJ2-1; a weak D match, TRBD2 (6 bases). CDR3 length: 18 residues. Per the germline V gene, CDR1 is KGHDR and CDR2 is SFDVKD. V gave up 2 bases and J gave up 1 base, with 17 bases separating them. CDR3: CATSDSSPTGVSYNEQFF. DNA of the CDR3: TGTGCCACCAGTGATTCCTCCCCTACGGGAGTTTCCTACAATGAGCAGTTCTTC.

The V gene is TRBV20-1, the J gene TRBJ2-7; 9 positions match TRBD1. Germline-derived CDR1 and CDR2 are DFQATT and SNEGSKA (reference sequence). Trimming removed 1 base from V and 2 bases from J; junction bases left unmatched: 6. CDR3 length equals 15 residues. The CDR3 spells CSARVGTGIAYEQYF. DNA of the CDR3: TGCAGTGCTAGAGTTGGGACAGGGATTGCCTACGAGCAGTACTTC.

This sequence joins TRBV10-3 and TRBJ1-4; D gene ambiguous. The CDR3 extends over 15 amino acids. V gave up 0 bases and J gave up 2 bases, with 7 bases separating them. The V gene's germline CDR1 is ENHRY and CDR2 SYGVKD. This CDR3 reads CAISESVETNEKLFF. For the CDR3, the DNA is TGTGCCATCAGTGAGTCCGTAGAGACTAATGAAAAACTGTTTTTT.

The V and J genes are TRBV12-3 or TRBV12-4 and TRBJ2-3, with TRBD2 identical over 8 bases. The ends lost 1 base at V and 3 bases at J; junction bases unmatched: 12. The CDR3 covers 18 residues. CDR3 residues: CASSLGIQLAEGTDTQYF. CDR3 in DNA: TGTGCCAGCAGTTTAGGAATCCAACTAGCGGAGGGAACAGATACGCAGTATTTT.